This T cell receptor beta chain was recovered during a study of PD-1 blockade in mismatch repair-deficient tumors. This table comes from immunoSEQ multiplex PCR, and its TCRdb copy is limited to in-frame clones, with some not included. The repertoire holds approximately 50,000 clones, with roughly 80% as singletons. The CDR3 spans 15 residues. V shed 0 bases and J shed 1 base, with 9 bases lying between them. In germline, CDR1 is KGHSH, CDR2 LQKENI. This clone qualifies as medium-sized. The clonotype was recovered from an adult with mismatch repair-deficient cancer. The chain carries TRBV18 and TRBJ1-2; D uncertain. Sequences were derived from peripheral blood, sampled 4 weeks after starting pembrolizumab. CDR3 nucleotides: TGTGCCAGCTCACCACCGCGAGGGCTTAACTATGGCTACACCTTC. This translates into CASSPPRGLNYGYTF. Full variable domain (missing parts from reference TRBV18 and TRBJ1-2): NAGVMQNPRHLVRRRGQEARLRCSPMKGHSHVYWYRQLPEEGLKFMVYLQKENIIDESGMPKERFSAEFPKEGPSILRIQQVVRGDSAAYFCASSPPRGLNYGYTFGSGTRLTVV.